The clone carrying this TCR beta chain was found a few times. The antigen remains undetermined. Per the germline V gene, CDR1 is MDHEN and CDR2 is SYDVKM. The CDR3 spans 15 residues. With V trimmed by 6 bases and J by 4 bases, 10 bases remained unmatched. TCRdb's table, derived via immunoSEQ multiplex PCR, lists solely in-frame clones and lacks some. The data hold tens of thousands of clones, with 80% to 85% observed a single time. This sample is part of a study of Tregs in tolerant kidney transplant recipients. Study-wide results and caveats: Validation in larger populations is needed because few patients were studied. This study did not directly address biological reproducibility.

Unstimulated Tregs (CD4+CD25+CD127-) and CD4+CD25- non-Tregs were sorted from PBMCs. Sequencing was performed on CD4+ T cells from blood. The chain combines TRBV28 with TRBJ1-2; 8 bases match TRBD1. This clonotype was obtained from a human donor in good health. CDR3 coding DNA: TGTGCCAGCAGGCGGACAGGGACTCACTTCTATGGCTACACCTTC. The encoded protein is CASRRTGTHFYGYTF.